This T cell receptor (beta chain) was found in a study of blood T cell repertoires in COVID-19 (dated by TCRdb to 2020 to 2021). A note on the overall study: Samples from collaborators originated in the United States, Italy and Spain and spanned both the acute and convalescent phases of COVID-19. The prospective study material was composed of cDNA or gDNA derived from T cells, B-cell-depleted T cells, or PBMCs. The dataset comprised deeply sampled blood TCRbeta repertoires from subjects exposed to, actively infected with, or recovered from COVID-19. The repertoires were released in a freely available public database meant as a resource for research on the immune response to SARS-CoV-2. Samples came from the ongoing ImmuneRACE study (first 160 participants) plus 1,254 subjects from 6 global collaborators. The sample metadata nearly always contained a de-identified subject ID, COVID-19 status, age in years and sex. Where available, HLA class I and class II types were taken from metadata supplied by the sample provider and were not determined by assay-based typing. Points the paper makes about the study in general: Clinical and demographic metadata were provided uncurated, with the amount varying by source and participant.

In this sample, this clone turned up a few times. The antigen it binds to is not known. Per-base qualities were not stored, and no clone one base away is much larger. Relative to germline, V is missing 6 bases and J is missing 7 bases, with 12 bases of the junction outside any gene match. CDR1 and CDR2 are read off the germline V gene (reference sequence) as LNHDA and SQIVND. The CDR3 goes from the cysteine to the phenylalanine over 15 residues. Only the CDR3 DNA is retained, 45 bases long and in frame from the first base. The immunoSEQ Assay, a bias-controlled multiplex PCR, was used to amplify TCRbeta CDR3 regions from genomic DNA. Per the original workflow: Nucleated cell counts per sample were estimated from amplification of reference gene primers within the assay. To quantify the absolute abundance of each unique TCRbeta CDR3 rearrangement, sequence reads were collapsed and filtered. For each sample, productive Simpson clonality was calculated as the square root of Simpson's diversity index over productive rearrangements. TCRdb carries this immuneACCESS record with in-frame sequences only. Its versions omit some clonotypes, under half of them owing to an unresolved V gene in the studies checked, with the rest unexplained. The V and J calls and the clone size are those of that table, but D and trimming were determined from the DNA. This sample gives around 170,000 clones in total; around 74% of them show up just once. The ten biggest clones cover less than 3% of the sample.

Whole blood was collected in K2EDTA tubes by collaborating institutions according to the institutions' own protocols. For TCRbeta analysis, collaborator samples were shipped as frozen whole blood, as isolated PBMCs, or as DNA extracted from either sample type. Recombination joined TRBV19 with TRBJ2-1; 7 of the junction bases match TRBD2. What was sequenced was peripheral blood. The sequence was obtained from a woman of 80 years or more with acute or convalescent COVID-19. The CDR3 in this case is CASSSNSGLKNEQFF. The sequence in DNA is TGTGCCAGTAGCTCCAATAGCGGGTTGAAAAATGAGCAGTTCTTC.